The 20 T cell receptor beta chains presented below share a single source sample, sequenced in a study of T cell responses to AZD1222 COVID-19 vaccine. Sequencing was performed with immunoSEQ multiplex PCR; in TCRdb, only in-frame clones are kept and a portion is missing. The sample lists tens of thousands of clones; 90% were seen once. This specimen was peripheral blood, taken 28 days after the second AZD1222 dose. These receptors originate from an adult who received the AZD1222 COVID-19 vaccine.

The rearrangement joins TRBV18 to TRBJ1-4, with D perhaps matching TRBD1 (6 bases). Germline lookup yields CDR1 KGHSH and CDR2 LQKENI. The CDR3 runs 14 residues. Trimming left V 6 bases short and J 6 bases short, with 14 bases between. In DNA, the CDR3 is TGTGCCAGCTCTTCATCACAGGGCCATGAAAAACTGTTTTTT. Protein product: CASSSSQGHEKLFF. The whole variable domain, remainder taken from reference TRBV18 and TRBJ1-4, is NAGVMQNPRHLVRRRGQEARLRCSPMKGHSHVYWYRQLPEEGLKFMVYLQKENIIDESGMPKERFSAEFPKEGPSILRIQQVVRGDSAAYFCASSSSQGHEKLFFGSGTQLSVL.

The rearrangement joins TRBV28 to TRBJ1-4; no firm D call. Trimming took off 4 bases at V and 6 bases at J, with 12 bases between the two ends. Germline lookup yields CDR1 MDHEN and CDR2 SYDVKM. This CDR3 has 14 residues. The CDR3 nucleotides are TGTGCCAGCAGTTCCCCTAGTCTTGATGAAAAACTGTTTTTT. This encodes CASSSPSLDEKLFF.

V is TRBV2 and J is TRBJ1-4; D is unclear. V gave up 8 bases and J gave up 6 bases, with 16 bases separating them. This CDR3 contains 14 residues. Germline V lookup: CDR1 SNHLY, CDR2 FYNNEI. Written as DNA, the CDR3 is TGTGCCAGCCGTACGGGGAACCGTGATGAAAAACTGTTTTTT. Its translation is CASRTGNRDEKLFF.

The V gene is TRBV19, the J gene TRBJ2-5, with unresolved D. There are 11 residues in the CDR3. Germline-derived CDR1 and CDR2 are LNHDA and SQIVND (reference sequence). V shed 3 bases and J shed 2 bases, with 1 base lying between them. The chain's CDR3 is CASSIQETQYF. CDR3 nucleotide sequence: TGTGCCAGTAGTATTCAAGAGACCCAGTACTTC.

The chain couples TRBV7-3 to TRBJ2-1; no clear D gene. V dropped 2 bases and J dropped 6 bases, with 5 bases sitting between them. The germline CDR1 and CDR2 sequences are SGHTA and FQGTGA. There are 12 residues in the CDR3. Here the CDR3 reads CASSLSSNEQFF. CDR3 coding DNA: TGTGCCAGCAGCTTATCGTCCAATGAGCAGTTCTTC.

The chain couples TRBV2 to TRBJ2-7; 12 nucleotides match TRBD2. With 7 bases clipped from V and 7 bases from J, the junction kept 5 bases outside the gene matches. CDR1 SNHLY and CDR2 FYNNEI come from the germline V gene. The CDR3 is 13 residues long. CDR3 in amino acids: CASKAGLAGEQYF. CDR3 bases: TGTGCCAGCAAAGCGGGACTAGCGGGTGAGCAGTACTTC.

Only a few counts were recorded for this clone. V gene TRBV6-6 combines with J gene TRBJ1-5, with TRBD1 matching over 7 bases. The CDR3 contains 15 residues. V shed 4 bases, J shed 6 bases, and the junction held 9 bases outside the gene matches. Germline-derived CDR1 and CDR2 are MNHNY and SVGAGI (reference sequence). CDR3 sequence: CASSSTDRESQPQHF. The DNA for the CDR3 is TGTGCCAGCAGTTCTACCGACAGGGAAAGTCAGCCCCAGCATTTT.

The chain uses TRBV30 and TRBJ1-6; D uncertain. V lost 1 base to trimming and J lost 0 bases, with 19 bases between them. The CDR3 consists of 19 residues. CDR1 GTSNPN and CDR2 SVGIG come from the germline V gene (reference sequence). This CDR3 is CAWSAPRTSRSSYNSPLHF. In DNA form, the CDR3 reads TGTGCCTGGAGTGCCCCCCGGACTTCCAGGAGCTCCTATAATTCACCCCTCCACTTT.

The chain employs TRBV10-3 and TRBJ1-2; 8 nucleotides align to TRBD1. Germline-derived CDR1 and CDR2 are ENHRY and SYGVKD. The trim removed 0 bases at V and 5 bases at J, leaving 11 bases unmatched. The CDR3 is made up of 17 amino acids. CDR3 residues: CAISESSSDRGYYGYTF. The CDR3, as DNA: TGTGCCATCAGTGAGTCCTCCTCCGACAGGGGATATTATGGCTACACCTTC.

V is TRBV4-1 and J is TRBJ2-1, with D perhaps matching TRBD2 (6 bases). V lost 4 bases and J 6 bases, leaving 16 bases between the germline ends. This CDR3 comprises 15 residues. Germline CDR1 MGHRA, CDR2 YSYEKL. CDR3: CASSLGGLPLNEQFF. The DNA for the CDR3 is TGCGCCAGCAGCCTCGGAGGACTACCGCTCAATGAGCAGTTCTTC.

J is TRBJ2-5 and V is TRBV5-1; possibly TRBD1 for D (6 bases). There are 14 residues in the CDR3. CDR1 is SGHRS and CDR2 is YFSETQ in the germline V gene. Trimming took 1 base from V and 3 from J, leaving 10 bases between them. The CDR3 spells CASSLRGSEETQYF. DNA of the CDR3: TGCGCCAGCAGCTTGAGGGGGTCCGAAGAGACCCAGTACTTC.

The rearrangement links TRBV29-1 to TRBJ2-7; unclear D gene. Trimming stripped 3 bases from V and 6 bases from J, with 15 bases between. Germline CDR1 reads SQVTM; CDR2 reads ANQGSEA. The CDR3 is 13 amino acids. The CDR3 DNA reads TGCAGCGTTGAGGTATCCGCCAGGTTCGAGCAGTACTTC. Protein sequence: CSVEVSARFEQYF.

The rearrangement links TRBV4-2 to TRBJ2-7, with 8 nucleotides matching TRBD2. The CDR3 consists of 15 residues. V shed 5 bases, J shed 6 bases, and the junction held 12 bases outside the gene matches. CDR1 is LGHNA, CDR2 YNFKEQ, per germline. Written as DNA, the CDR3 is TGTGCCAGCAGCGCCCACGACGGGGGGGCATCCGAGCAGTACTTC. This gives the protein CASSAHDGGASEQYF.

The chain employs TRBV28 and TRBJ1-1; D unresolved. V lost 7 bases and J 6 bases, leaving 12 bases between the germline ends. The CDR3 spans 12 residues. Germline loops: CDR1 MDHEN, CDR2 SYDVKM. DNA for the CDR3: TGTGCCAGCAATCTGGTAGGGTCTGAAGCTTTCTTT. It specifies CASNLVGSEAFF.

The V and J genes are TRBV27 and TRBJ1-1; D is unclear. The CDR3 covers 13 residues. Between the trimmed V and J ends, which lost 3 bases and 0 bases, there was a span of 5 bases. Germline-derived CDR1 and CDR2 are MNHEY and SMNVEV (reference sequence). The CDR3 nucleotides are TGTGCCAGCAGTTTCGGCCTGAACACTGAAGCTTTCTTT. This gives the protein CASSFGLNTEAFF.

J is TRBJ2-5 and V is TRBV12-3 or TRBV12-4; D gene ambiguous. CDR3 size: 13 residues. The V gene lost 6 bases and the J gene lost 0 bases, with 8 bases spanning the gap. This CDR3 reads CASRPIDQETQYF. The CDR3 DNA reads as TGTGCCAGCAGACCGATAGACCAAGAGACCCAGTACTTC.

The chain's CDR3 is CASSFAGANEKLFF. In nucleotides, the CDR3 is TGTGCCAGCAGTTTTGCTGGGGCTAATGAAAAACTGTTTTTT. The genes are TRBV27 and TRBJ1-4, with D hard to call. Per germline, CDR1 MNHEY and CDR2 SMNVEV (reference sequence). V shed 3 bases and J shed 3 bases, with 8 bases lying between them. CDR3 length equals 14 residues.

The chain combines TRBV3-1 (or the pseudogene TRBV3-2) with TRBJ2-3; possible D gene TRBD2, 5 bases. The CDR3 is made up of 12 amino acids. Germline V gene lookup returns CDR1 LGHDT and CDR2 YNNKEL (reference sequence). Trimming removed 4 bases at V and 5 bases at J, with 7 bases between. CDR3 nucleotides: TGTGCCAGCAGCCCCGGGATAGATACGCAGTATTTT. It is translated as CASSPGIDTQYF.

The V and J genes are TRBV5-5 and TRBJ1-5, with D maybe TRBD1 (6 bases). From germline, CDR1 is SGHKS and CDR2 YYEKEE (reference sequence). V dropped 4 bases and J dropped 6 bases, with 17 bases sitting between them. The CDR3 extends over 15 amino acids. CDR3 amino acids: CASSPEGGGTQPQHF. The CDR3 DNA reads TGTGCCAGCAGCCCGGAGGGGGGAGGGACTCAGCCCCAGCATTTT.

This chain joins TRBV4-2 and TRBJ2-3, with TRBD2 matching over 9 bases. The CDR3 is made up of 19 amino acids. V gave up 3 bases and J gave up 5 bases; unmatched junction bases: 18. Germline V gene lookup returns CDR1 LGHNA and CDR2 YNFKEQ. The CDR3 sequence is CASSHLSRASGEHGDTQYF. The CDR3 nucleotides are TGTGCCAGCAGCCACCTTTCCCGGGCTAGCGGGGAACACGGAGATACGCAGTATTTT.